This entry lists 28 T cell receptor beta chains sequenced from one sample in a study of early stage breast cancer tumors. Clones were read by immunoSEQ multiplex PCR, and TCRdb kept only the in-frame ones, dropping some. The data contain around 28,000 clones, about 70% of them singletons. Specimen: blood. All receptors come from a person aged 45-60 years with breast cancer.

CDR3 nucleotide sequence: TGTGCCAGCAGGGTAGACAGGGGGCTTCAGCCCCAGCATTTT. Translation: CASRVDRGLQPQHF. The chain joins TRBV2 to TRBJ1-5; 10 bases agree with TRBD1. Trimming cost V 6 bases and J 6 bases; bases outside gene matches: 5. The CDR3 sequence is 14 residues long. Germline V gene lookup returns CDR1 SNHLY and CDR2 FYNNEI. Drawing the rest from reference TRBV2 and TRBJ1-5, the complete variable domain is EPEVTQTPSHQVTQMGQEVILRCVPISNHLYFYWYRQILGQKVEFLVSFYNNEISEKSEIFDDQFSVERPDGSNFTLKIRSTKLEDSAMYFCASRVDRGLQPQHFGDGTRLSIL.

This chain links TRBV27 with TRBJ1-4; D remains ambiguous. The V end was cut by 3 bases, the J end by 3 bases, with 14 bases between. CDR3 length equals 16 residues. Germline V gene lookup returns CDR1 MNHEY and CDR2 SMNVEV (reference sequence). CDR3 in amino acids: CASSLRPVSSNEKLFF. CDR3 in DNA: TGTGCCAGCAGTTTGCGCCCGGTCTCCTCTAATGAAAAACTGTTTTTT.

V usage is TRBV2 and J usage is TRBJ2-2; 9 bases map to TRBD2. Germline assignment: CDR1 SNHLY and CDR2 FYNNEI. The length of the CDR3 is 14 residues. With V trimmed by 5 bases and J by 4 bases, 2 bases remained unmatched. CDR3 sequence (DNA): TGTGCCAGCAGTCTAGCGGGGAGCACCGGGGAGCTGTTTTTT. As protein: CASSLAGSTGELFF.

This clone has only a few counts. J is TRBJ2-1 and V is TRBV7-9; 11 bases line up with TRBD2. The CDR3 has 17 amino acids. With V trimmed by 4 bases and J by 6 bases, 11 bases remained unmatched. The V gene's germline CDR1 is SEHNR and CDR2 FQNEAQ (reference sequence). CDR3 bases: TGTGCCAGCAGCTCGCCTCAACTAGCGGGAGTCCGCAATGAGCAGTTCTTC. This translates into CASSSPQLAGVRNEQFF.

This chain joins TRBV19 and TRBJ2-2; the match to TRBD2 covers 14 bases. CDR3 size: 18 residues. Germline loops: CDR1 LNHDA, CDR2 SQIVND (reference sequence). Trimming cost V 4 bases and J 6 bases; bases outside gene matches: 10. CDR3 loop: CASSTSPGLAGVSGELFF. The CDR3 DNA reads TGTGCCAGTAGTACATCCCCGGGACTAGCGGGAGTGTCCGGGGAGCTGTTTTTT.

This clone is medium-sized within its sample. The chain combines TRBV11-2 with TRBJ1-2; TRBD1 matches 8 bases. J gave up 3 bases and V 5 bases, and 2 bases lay outside the gene matches. Looked up from germline, CDR1 is SGHAT and CDR2 is FQNNGV. The CDR3 covers 13 residues. CDR3 in amino acids: CASSLTGDYGYTF. For the CDR3, the DNA is TGTGCCAGCAGCCTGACAGGGGACTATGGCTACACCTTC.

The chain has TRBV9 and TRBJ1-4; 11 positions agree with TRBD1. The CDR3 runs 16 residues. V dropped 3 bases and J dropped 3; count of bases not matched to a gene: 4. The germline CDR1 and CDR2 sequences are SGDLS and YYNGEE. This CDR3 reads CASSAGQGAANEKLFF. The DNA of the CDR3 is TGTGCCAGCAGCGCCGGACAGGGGGCCGCTAATGAAAAACTGTTTTTT.

By sample fraction, this clone is medium-sized. The rearrangement links TRBV11-2 to TRBJ2-1; D gene ambiguous. Germline V gene sequence: CDR1 SGHAT, CDR2 FQNNGV. V lost 6 bases, J lost 0 bases, and 6 bases lay in between. The CDR3 extends over 13 amino acids. CDR3 loop: CASRQSSYNEQFF. CDR3 in DNA: TGTGCCAGCAGGCAAAGCTCCTACAATGAGCAGTTCTTC.

The chain combines TRBV29-1 with TRBJ2-5; possibly TRBD1 for D (7 bases). The CDR3 is 13 residues long. V lost 8 bases to trimming and J lost 5 bases, with 18 bases between them. Per the germline V gene, CDR1 is SQVTM and CDR2 is ANQGSEA. The CDR3 DNA reads as TGCAGCCTGGCGAAGGGGGCGGGGGAGACCCAGTACTTC. Translating gives CSLAKGAGETQYF.

The rearrangement uses TRBV6-6 and TRBJ2-1; 9 positions match TRBD2. This CDR3 comprises 13 residues. The trim removed 10 bases at V and 5 bases at J, leaving 6 bases unmatched. Per the germline V gene, CDR1 is MNHNY and CDR2 is SVGAGI (reference sequence). CDR3 sequence reads: CATGLAKNNEQFF. In DNA form, the CDR3 reads TGTGCCACCGGACTAGCGAAAAACAATGAGCAGTTCTTC.

The chain uses TRBV5-6 and TRBJ2-7; 12 nucleotides match TRBD2. This CDR3 is built from 14 residues. CDR1 is SGHDT and CDR2 is YYEEEE in the germline V gene. After removal of 0 bases from V and 7 bases from J, the junction contained 2 bases not matched to a gene. In DNA form, the CDR3 reads TGTGCCAGCAGCTTGGGGCTAGCGGGAGGGGAGCAGTACTTC. Translation gives CASSLGLAGGEQYF. Looking up the rest from reference TRBV5-6 and TRBJ2-7 gives the full variable domain: DAGVTQSPTHLIKTRGQQVTLRCSPKSGHDTVSWYQQALGQGPQFIFQYYEEEERQRGNFPDRFSGHQFPNYSSELNVNALLLGDSALYLCASSLGLAGGEQYFGPGTRLTVT.

This rearrangement joins TRBV7-9 to TRBJ2-1, with D perhaps given as TRBD1 or TRBD2 (5 bases each). The CDR3 length is 13 residues. Trimming pared 5 bases from V and 8 bases from J, leaving 13 bases between. Germline V CDR1 and CDR2: SEHNR, FQNEAQ (reference sequence). The CDR3: CASSRDPSYEQFF. As DNA, the CDR3 is TGTGCCAGCAGCCGGGACCCTTCCTATGAGCAGTTCTTC.

This chain joins TRBV30 and TRBJ1-1, with TRBD1 as a possible D gene (5 bases). The CDR3 loop spans 14 amino acids. The germline V and J ends were trimmed by 0 bases and 3 bases, with 11 bases remaining between them. Germline V CDR1 and CDR2: GTSNPN, SVGIG (reference sequence). CDR3 in amino acids: CAWSVQEVYTEAFF. The CDR3 bases are TGTGCCTGGAGTGTACAGGAGGTTTACACTGAAGCTTTCTTT. The full variable domain, with the rest looked up from reference TRBV30 and TRBJ1-1, is SQTIHQWPATLVQPVGSPLSLECTVEGTSNPNLYWYRQAAGRGLQLLFYSVGIGQISSEVPQNLSASRPQDRQFILSSKKLLLSDSGFYLCAWSVQEVYTEAFFGQGTRLTVV.

The chain uses TRBV7-3 and TRBJ2-1; 10 bases agree with TRBD1. Germline V lookup: CDR1 SGHTA, CDR2 FQGTGA. V was pared by 1 base and J by 8 bases, with 8 bases of the junction left unmatched. This CDR3 has 16 residues. CDR3 in DNA: TGTGCCAGCAGCTTAAAGCCCCGGGACAGGGGCGATGAGCAGTTCTTC. As protein: CASSLKPRDRGDEQFF. Filled out from reference TRBV7-3 and TRBJ2-1, the complete variable domain reads GAGVSQTPSNKVTEKGKYVELRCDPISGHTALYWYRQSLGQGPEFLIYFQGTGAADDSGLPNDRFFAVRPEGSVSTLKIQRTERGDSAVYLCASSLKPRDRGDEQFFGPGTRLTVL.

This clone was seen a handful of times. The V gene is TRBV10-3, the J gene TRBJ2-2; tentatively, D is TRBD2 (5 bases). Trimming took 5 bases from V and 3 from J, leaving 13 bases between them. In germline, CDR1 is ENHRY, CDR2 SYGVKD. This CDR3 region has 15 residues. CDR3 protein: CAISLLGHDTGELFF. CDR3 coding DNA: TGTGCCATCAGTTTACTAGGGCATGACACCGGGGAGCTGTTTTTT.

The chain combines TRBV7-8 with TRBJ2-3, with 8 bases identical to TRBD1. CDR1 is SGHVS and CDR2 is FQNEAQ in the germline V gene. The CDR3 is made up of 14 amino acids. V was pared by 5 bases and J by 4 bases, with 5 bases of the junction left unmatched. This chain's CDR3 is CASSPGQGADTQYF. The CDR3 DNA is TGTGCCAGCAGCCCCGGACAGGGCGCAGATACGCAGTATTTT.

This clone was observed a handful of times. The gene calls are TRBV7-2 and TRBJ2-6; D remains unclear. CDR1 is SGHTA, CDR2 FQGNSA, per germline. V was cut by 4 bases and J by 2 bases, with 0 bases left in between. This CDR3 contains 12 residues. The CDR3 DNA is TGTGCCAGCAGCTCTGGGGCCAACGTCCTGACTTTC. Translating gives CASSSGANVLTF. The entire variable domain, with the rest obtained from reference TRBV7-2 and TRBJ2-6, is as follows: GAGVSQSPSNKVTEKGKDVELRCDPISGHTALYWYRQSLGQGLEFLIYFQGNSAPDKSGLPSDRFSAERTGGSVSTLTIQRTQQEDSAVYLCASSSGANVLTFGAGSRLTVL.

The J gene is TRBJ2-1, the V gene TRBV5-8, with a possible D match to TRBD2 (6 bases). Germline V CDR1 and CDR2: SGHTS, YDEGEE. The CDR3 extends over 16 amino acids. With 0 bases removed from V and 6 bases from J, the gap between germline ends came to 16 bases. For the CDR3, the DNA is TGTGCCAGCAGCTTGGGGTTTTGGGGGAGGAGCAATGAGCAGTTCTTC. This encodes CASSLGFWGRSNEQFF.

This clone has more than one count but fewer than ten. V and J are TRBV10-3 and TRBJ2-7; no firm D call. The CDR3 is 11 residues long. Trimming removed 4 bases at V and 4 bases at J, with 5 bases between. Germline values: CDR1 ENHRY, CDR2 SYGVKD. The CDR3 region is CAISGLYEQYF. CDR3 in DNA: TGTGCCATCAGTGGATTATACGAGCAGTACTTC.

The count of this clone is one. CDR3: CAISESSGMGTEAFF. In nucleotides, the CDR3 is TGTGCCATCAGTGAGTCCTCGGGTATGGGGACTGAAGCTTTCTTT. This chain connects TRBV10-3 to TRBJ1-1, with D uncertain. CDR3 size: 15 residues. V shed 0 bases and J shed 5 bases, with 13 bases lying between them. Germline V gene lookup returns CDR1 ENHRY and CDR2 SYGVKD.

V is TRBV7-2 and J is TRBJ2-3; D unclear. Germline loops: CDR1 SGHTA, CDR2 FQGNSA. The CDR3 has 14 amino acids. V was pared by 0 bases and J by 2 bases, with 6 bases between. The CDR3 loop reads CASSLAGLTDTQYF. The CDR3 DNA follows: TGTGCCAGCAGCTTAGCCGGGCTCACAGATACGCAGTATTTT.

This sequence joins TRBV11-1 and TRBJ2-1; 7 bases are shared with TRBD2. Germline trimming cut 7 bases from V and 4 bases from J; bases unmatched to any gene: 10. The CDR3 runs to 15 residues. Germline V gene lookup returns CDR1 SGHAT and CDR2 FQDESV (reference sequence). CDR3 coding DNA: TGTGCCAGCACCGGGGGGAGCGGGGCTTACAATGAGCAGTTCTTC. Translated: CASTGGSGAYNEQFF.

V gene TRBV5-6 combines with J gene TRBJ2-1, with no clear D. Germline assignment: CDR1 SGHDT and CDR2 YYEEEE. Deletions cut 4 bases from V and 4 bases from J, with 6 bases between. The CDR3 is 12 residues long. CDR3 nucleotide sequence: TGTGCCAGCAGCCTGGAATACAATGAGCAGTTCTTC. Translating gives CASSLEYNEQFF.

This rearrangement joins TRBV19 to TRBJ2-7; weak D call: TRBD1 (5 bases). The CDR3 is made up of 15 amino acids. The V and J ends lost 3 bases and 1 base respectively, with 13 bases between them. Germline CDR1 is LNHDA and CDR2 is SQIVND (reference sequence). The DNA of the CDR3 is TGTGCCAGTAGTATTGGGGCGGCTATTTCCTACGAGCAGTACTTC. Translated: CASSIGAAISYEQYF. Full variable domain (remainder filled in from reference TRBV19 and TRBJ2-7): DGGITQSPKYLFRKEGQNVTLSCEQNLNHDAMYWYRQDPGQGLRLIYYSQIVNDFQKGDIAEGYSVSREKKESFPLTVTSAQKNPTAFYLCASSIGAAISYEQYFGPGTRLTVT.

The chain couples TRBV6-1 to TRBJ2-7, with 9 bases lining up with TRBD2. Germline lookup yields CDR1 MNHNS and CDR2 SASEGT. V lost 2 bases and J lost 0; bases outside the gene matches: 2. The CDR3 length is 15 residues. The CDR3: CASSEFSGSSYEQYF. The DNA for the CDR3 is TGTGCCAGCAGTGAATTTAGCGGGAGCTCCTACGAGCAGTACTTC.

The V call is TRBV6-6, the J call TRBJ1-2; D is ambiguous. V was pared by 0 bases and J by 4 bases, with 9 bases between. CDR3 length: 14 residues. Germline V gives CDR1 MNHNY, CDR2 SVGAGI (reference sequence). The CDR3 loop is CASSYSQVTYGYTF. The CDR3 region has the DNA TGTGCCAGCAGTTACTCGCAGGTGACCTATGGCTACACCTTC.

The chain is built from TRBV29-1 and TRBJ2-2; TRBD2 is a possible D gene (5 bases). Deletions cut 6 bases from V and 4 bases from J, with 15 bases between. This CDR3 region has 14 residues. Germline V gives CDR1 SQVTM, CDR2 ANQGSEA. CDR3 sequence reads: CSVSSPGLTGELFF. The CDR3 DNA sequence: TGCAGCGTCAGCTCACCCGGACTCACCGGGGAGCTGTTTTTT.

This chain joins TRBV2 and TRBJ1-2; 9 nucleotides line up with TRBD1. Losses at the gene ends were 2 bases for V and 2 bases for J; bases not matched to a gene: 12. This CDR3 region has 18 residues. Germline V CDR1 and CDR2: SNHLY, FYNNEI. CDR3 in amino acids: CASSETGTGNSNNYGYTF. The CDR3 nucleotides read TGTGCCAGCAGTGAAACTGGGACAGGGAATTCAAACAACTATGGCTACACCTTC. Complete variable domain (other parts from reference TRBV2 and TRBJ1-2): EPEVTQTPSHQVTQMGQEVILRCVPISNHLYFYWYRQILGQKVEFLVSFYNNEISEKSEIFDDQFSVERPDGSNFTLKIRSTKLEDSAMYFCASSETGTGNSNNYGYTFGSGTRLTVV.